One and the same sample provided the 4 T cell receptor beta chains below, sequenced in a study of response to subunit inactivated influenza vaccine. TCRdb re-called the RT-PCR reads through MiXCR, storing one row per CDR3 protein. The table includes 500,000 to 750,000 distinct CDR3 sequences, about 15% detected once. The sequenced sample was PBMCs from blood, obtained 11 to 12 days after vaccination. The receptors here all came from a man aged 45 to 65 who received an inactivated influenza vaccine.

The rearrangement links TRBV5-1 to TRBJ2-7, with D perhaps matching TRBD1 or TRBD2 (5 bases each). Germline V gives CDR1 SGHRS, CDR2 YFSETQ. The ends were cut back, 0 bases at V and 6 bases at J, with 7 bases in the middle. The CDR3 is 12 residues long. CDR3 loop: CASSLVGVEQYF. The DNA of the CDR3 is TGCGCCAGCAGCTTGGTGGGGGTCGAGCAGTACTTC.

The V gene is TRBV5-5, the J gene TRBJ2-1; D might be TRBD1 or TRBD2, each matching 5 bases. The CDR3 spans 15 residues. CDR1 is SGHKS, CDR2 YYEKEE, per germline (reference sequence). V dropped 3 bases and J dropped 0 bases, with 10 bases sitting between them. The CDR3 DNA is TGTGCCAGCAGCTGGGGGTTCGACTCCTACAATGAGCAGTTCTTC. Translated, it gives CASSWGFDSYNEQFF.

This clonotype was counted many times. The chain couples TRBV10-3 to TRBJ2-1; D not resolved. The CDR3 is 14 amino acids. Trimming removed 1 base at V and 4 bases at J, with 8 bases between. The germline gives CDR1 ENHRY, CDR2 SYGVKD. CDR3 DNA sequence: TGTGCCATCAGTGAGTACGAGACTTACAATGAGCAGTTCTTC. This gives the protein CAISEYETYNEQFF.

In its sample, this clonotype was seen a few times. The V and J genes are TRBV7-9 and TRBJ2-3; 10 positions match TRBD1. Trimming took 5 bases from V and 2 from J; bases not matched to a gene: 10. The CDR3 loop spans 17 amino acids. Germline assignment: CDR1 SEHNR and CDR2 FQNEAQ (reference sequence). The DNA for the CDR3 is TGTGCCAGCAGCGACCTCGGGACAGGGGTCGTCACAGATACGCAGTATTTT. Its protein product is CASSDLGTGVVTDTQYF.